The 14 T cell receptor beta chains below all came from one sample that was sequenced in a study of CXCR3-negative and CXCR3-positive naive CD8 T cells. Study findings and constraints: A higher hydrophobicity marked the TRB CDR3s of CXCR3-positive naive cells versus CXCR3-negative naive cells.

Their target antigens are unknown. TRB cDNA was prepared as libraries by UMI-labeled 5' RACE. After re-calling the 5' RACE reads, TCRdb lists one entry per CDR3 protein, DNA absent. This repertoire includes some 120,000 distinct CDR3 sequences. The specimen sequenced was naive CXCR3+ CD8+ T cells from blood. Subset in this sample: CD45RO-CCR7+CD27+CD95- naive CD8+ T cells expressing CXCR3 (TNR3+). These TCRs come from a human donor in good health. Some clones in this sample may be carry-over from other donors' samples.

The chain is built from TRBV30 and TRBJ2-7; without DNA, the TCRdb call of TRBD1 cannot be checked. The CDR3 consists of 13 residues. Germline lookup yields CDR1 GTSNPN and CDR2 SVGIG (reference sequence). The CDR3 sequence: CAWRGGSSYEQYF.

The genes are TRBV3-1 and TRBJ2-7; TCRdb's assignment of TRBD1 cannot be checked, as there is no DNA. This CDR3 spans 15 amino acids. Germline V gene data show CDR1 as LGHDT and CDR2 as YNNKEL (reference sequence). This chain's CDR3 is CASSSRDRGPYEQYF.

J is TRBJ2-7 and V is TRBV12-3 or TRBV12-4; TCRdb reports TRBD1, a call that lacks DNA to check it against. The CDR3 contains 13 residues. The CDR3 spells CASRWDNAHEQYF.

The rearrangement uses TRBV5-1 and TRBJ2-1; TCRdb's D call, TRBD1, is unchecked because there is no DNA. The V gene's germline CDR1 is SGHRS and CDR2 YFSETQ. The CDR3 totals 17 residues. The CDR3 reads CASSGGQTTIFYNEQFF.

CDR3 region: CASSYISDTQYF. The chain links TRBV12-3 or TRBV12-4 to TRBJ2-3. The CDR3 length is 12 residues.

The chain links TRBV29-1 to TRBJ2-2. Germline assignment: CDR1 SQVTM and CDR2 ANQGSEA. The CDR3 length is 12 residues. The CDR3 spells CSVVGDPGELFF.

The V gene is TRBV4-3, the J gene TRBJ2-1. The CDR3 has 16 residues. Germline assignment: CDR1 LGHNA and CDR2 YSLEER. The CDR3 reads CASSQDPGGSYNEQFF.

This chain joins TRBV7-2 and TRBJ1-3; checking the TCRdb D call of TRBD1 is not possible without DNA. CDR1 SGHTA and CDR2 FQGNSA come from the germline V gene. This CDR3 spans 16 amino acids. The CDR3: CASSLFGQEPGNTIYF.

The chain is built from TRBV7-2 and TRBJ1-2; TCRdb picks TRBD1, but there is no DNA to check that call. This CDR3 is built from 16 residues. The germline gives CDR1 SGHTA, CDR2 FQGNSA. The CDR3 sequence is CASSSKSVGGANGYTF.

V and J are TRBV27 and TRBJ1-2; TCRdb picks TRBD1, but there is no DNA to check that call. Per germline, CDR1 MNHEY and CDR2 SMNVEV (reference sequence). The CDR3 runs to 15 residues. The CDR3 spells CASSSGTGVHYGYTF.

The chain joins TRBV6-2 or TRBV6-3 to TRBJ2-1; TCRdb's D call, TRBD2, is unchecked because there is no DNA. The CDR3 runs 16 residues. Germline-derived CDR1 and CDR2 are MNHEY and SVGEGT. This CDR3 is CASSPGPAGIYNEQFF.

The chain is built from TRBV7-9 and TRBJ1-6. The length of the CDR3 is 12 residues. Germline lookup yields CDR1 SEHNR and CDR2 FQNEAQ (reference sequence). CDR3 amino acids: CASSTQDSPLHF.

This chain links TRBV12-3 or TRBV12-4 with TRBJ2-7. The CDR3 sequence is 12 residues long. CDR3 region: CASSLVAYEQYF.

This CDR3 is CASSGSLAASYEQYF. V usage is TRBV5-1 and J usage is TRBJ2-7; TCRdb reports TRBD2, a call that lacks DNA to check it against. The CDR3 runs to 15 residues. The V gene's germline CDR1 is SGHRS and CDR2 YFSETQ. The full variable domain, in which reference TRBV5-1 and TRBJ2-7 provide the parts outside the CDR3, is KAGVTQTPRYLIKTRGQQVTLSCSPISGHRSVSWYQQTPGQGLQFLFEYFSETQRNKGNFPGRFSGRQFSNSRSEMNVSTLELGDSALYLCASSGSLAASYEQYFGPGTRLTVT.